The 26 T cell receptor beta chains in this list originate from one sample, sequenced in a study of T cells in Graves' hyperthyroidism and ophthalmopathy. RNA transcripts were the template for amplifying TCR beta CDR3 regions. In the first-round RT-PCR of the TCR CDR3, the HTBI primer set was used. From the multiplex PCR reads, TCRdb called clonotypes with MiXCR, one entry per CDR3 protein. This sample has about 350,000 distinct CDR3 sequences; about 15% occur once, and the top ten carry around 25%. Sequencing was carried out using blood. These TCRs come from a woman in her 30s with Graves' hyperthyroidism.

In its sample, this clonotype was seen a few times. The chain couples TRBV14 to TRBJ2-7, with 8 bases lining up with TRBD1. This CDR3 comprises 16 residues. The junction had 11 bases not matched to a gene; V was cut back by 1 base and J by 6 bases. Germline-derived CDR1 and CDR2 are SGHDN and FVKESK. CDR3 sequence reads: CASSQGGWTGKGEQYF. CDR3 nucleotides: TGTGCCAGCAGCCAAGGAGGTTGGACAGGGAAGGGCGAGCAGTACTTC.

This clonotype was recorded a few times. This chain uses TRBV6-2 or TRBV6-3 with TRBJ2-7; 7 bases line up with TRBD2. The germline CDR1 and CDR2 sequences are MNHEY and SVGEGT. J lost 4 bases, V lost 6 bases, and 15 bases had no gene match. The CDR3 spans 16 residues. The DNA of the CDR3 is TGTGCCAGCAGCAATCTTTGGCGGGAGCGGCGGTACGAGCAGTACTTC. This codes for CASSNLWRERRYEQYF.

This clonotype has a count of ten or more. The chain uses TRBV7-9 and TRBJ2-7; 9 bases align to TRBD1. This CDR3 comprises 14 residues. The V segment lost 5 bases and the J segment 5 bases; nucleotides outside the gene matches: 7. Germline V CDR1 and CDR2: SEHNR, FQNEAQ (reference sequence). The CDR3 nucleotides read TGTGCCAGCAGCCCCGGGACAGGGTACCACGAGCAGTACTTC. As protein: CASSPGTGYHEQYF. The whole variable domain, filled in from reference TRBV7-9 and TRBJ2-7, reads DTGVSQNPRHKITKRGQNVTFRCDPISEHNRLYWYRQTLGQGPEFLTYFQNEAQLEKSRLLSDRFSAERPKGSFSTLEIQRTEQGDSAMYLCASSPGTGYHEQYFGPGTRLTVT.

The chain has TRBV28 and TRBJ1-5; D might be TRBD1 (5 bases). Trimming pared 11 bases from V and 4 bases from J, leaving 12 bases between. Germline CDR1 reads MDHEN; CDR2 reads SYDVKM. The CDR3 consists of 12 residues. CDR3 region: CAGGQGNQPQHF. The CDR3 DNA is TGTGCCGGCGGGCAGGGTAATCAGCCCCAGCATTTT.

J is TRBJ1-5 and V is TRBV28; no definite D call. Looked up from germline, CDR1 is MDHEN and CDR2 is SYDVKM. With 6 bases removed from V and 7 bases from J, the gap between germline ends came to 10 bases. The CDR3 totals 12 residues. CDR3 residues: CASSRDLQPQHF. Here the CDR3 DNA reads TGTGCCAGCAGCCGAGATTTGCAGCCCCAGCATTTT.

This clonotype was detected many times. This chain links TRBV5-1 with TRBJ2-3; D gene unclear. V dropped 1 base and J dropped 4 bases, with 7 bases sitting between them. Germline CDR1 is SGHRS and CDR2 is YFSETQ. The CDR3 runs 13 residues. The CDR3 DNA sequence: TGCGCCAGCAGCTTGACCCAACCAGATACGCAGTATTTT. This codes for CASSLTQPDTQYF. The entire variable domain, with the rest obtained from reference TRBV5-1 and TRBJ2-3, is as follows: KAGVTQTPRYLIKTRGQQVTLSCSPISGHRSVSWYQQTPGQGLQFLFEYFSETQRNKGNFPGRFSGRQFSNSRSEMNVSTLELGDSALYLCASSLTQPDTQYFGPGTRLTVL.

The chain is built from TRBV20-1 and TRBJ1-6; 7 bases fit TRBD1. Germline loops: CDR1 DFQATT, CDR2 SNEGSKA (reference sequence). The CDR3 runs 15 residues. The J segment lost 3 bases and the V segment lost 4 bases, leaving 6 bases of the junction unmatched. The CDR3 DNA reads TGCAGTGCTAAAGGGGGCAGGGGCTATAATTCACCCCTCCACTTT. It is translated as CSAKGGRGYNSPLHF.

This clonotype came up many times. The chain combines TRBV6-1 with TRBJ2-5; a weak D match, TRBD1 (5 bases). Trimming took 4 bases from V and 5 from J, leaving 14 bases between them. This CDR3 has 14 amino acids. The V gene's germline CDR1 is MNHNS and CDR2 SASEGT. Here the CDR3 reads CASSVRLRQETQYF. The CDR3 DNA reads TGTGCCAGCAGTGTTCGGCTACGACAGGAGACCCAGTACTTC.

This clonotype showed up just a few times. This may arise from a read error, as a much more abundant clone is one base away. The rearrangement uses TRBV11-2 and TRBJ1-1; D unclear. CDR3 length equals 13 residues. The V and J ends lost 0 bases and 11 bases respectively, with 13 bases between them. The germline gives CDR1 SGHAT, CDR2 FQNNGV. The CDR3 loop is CASSLDFAGYAFF. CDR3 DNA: TGTGCCAGCAGCTTAGATTTTGCGGGTTATGCTTTCTTT.

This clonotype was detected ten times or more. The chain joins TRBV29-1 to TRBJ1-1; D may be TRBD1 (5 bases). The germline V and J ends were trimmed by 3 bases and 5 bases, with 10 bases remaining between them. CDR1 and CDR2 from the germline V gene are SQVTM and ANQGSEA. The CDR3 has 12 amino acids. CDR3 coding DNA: TGCAGCGTTGACAGGGAAGGGACTGAAGCTTTCTTT. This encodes CSVDREGTEAFF.

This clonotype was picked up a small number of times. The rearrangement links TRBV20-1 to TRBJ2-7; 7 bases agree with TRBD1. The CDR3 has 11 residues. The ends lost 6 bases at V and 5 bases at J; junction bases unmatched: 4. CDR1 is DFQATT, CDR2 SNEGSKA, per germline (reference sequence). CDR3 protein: CSAKGTDEQYF. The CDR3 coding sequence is TGCAGTGCCAAAGGGACAGACGAGCAGTACTTC.

CDR3 in amino acids: CASSSAGANEQFF. The CDR3 nucleotides are TGTGCCAGCAGTTCAGCGGGAGCCAATGAGCAGTTCTTC. The chain recombines TRBV28 with TRBJ2-1; TRBD2 agrees at 8 bases. Trimming took 4 bases from V and 6 from J; bases not matched to a gene: 2. The V gene's germline CDR1 is MDHEN and CDR2 SYDVKM. The CDR3 length is 13 residues.

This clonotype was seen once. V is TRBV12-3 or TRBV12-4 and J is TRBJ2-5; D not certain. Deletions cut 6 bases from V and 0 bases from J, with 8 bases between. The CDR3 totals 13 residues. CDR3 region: CASSRRDQETQYF. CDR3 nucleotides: TGTGCCAGCAGCCGAAGGGACCAAGAGACCCAGTACTTC.

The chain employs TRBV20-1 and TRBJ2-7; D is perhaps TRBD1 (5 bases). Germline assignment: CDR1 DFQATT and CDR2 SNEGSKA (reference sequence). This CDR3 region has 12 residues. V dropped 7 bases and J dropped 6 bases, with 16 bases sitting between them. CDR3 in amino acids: CSGGSRRGEQYF. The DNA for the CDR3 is TGCAGTGGGGGATCTAGAAGGGGCGAGCAGTACTTC.

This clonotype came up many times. The CDR3 is CASSPGRRNEQFF. The CDR3, as DNA: TGTGCCAGCAGTCCCGGGAGGAGGAATGAGCAGTTCTTC. This chain joins TRBV12-3 or TRBV12-4 and TRBJ2-1; 7 bases fit TRBD2. The CDR3 is made up of 13 amino acids. V shed 5 bases and J 7 bases; nucleotides not matched to a gene: 5.

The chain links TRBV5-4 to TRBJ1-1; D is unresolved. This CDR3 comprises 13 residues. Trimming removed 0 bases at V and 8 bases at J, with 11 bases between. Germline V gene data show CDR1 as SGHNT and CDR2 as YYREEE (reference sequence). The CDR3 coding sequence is TGTGCCAGCAGCTTGGCGGTAGGAGGCGAAGCTTTCTTT. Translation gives CASSLAVGGEAFF.

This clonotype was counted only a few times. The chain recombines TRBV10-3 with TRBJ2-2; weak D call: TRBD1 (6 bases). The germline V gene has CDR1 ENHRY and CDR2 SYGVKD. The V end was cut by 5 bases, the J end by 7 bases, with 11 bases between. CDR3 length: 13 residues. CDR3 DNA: TGTGCCATCAGTTGGGGGCTCGGCGGGGAGCTGTTTTTT. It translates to CAISWGLGGELFF.

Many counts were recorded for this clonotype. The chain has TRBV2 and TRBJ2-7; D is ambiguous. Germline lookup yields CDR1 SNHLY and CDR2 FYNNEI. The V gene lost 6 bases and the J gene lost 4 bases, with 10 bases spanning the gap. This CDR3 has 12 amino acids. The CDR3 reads CASSPLHYEQYF. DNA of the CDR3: TGTGCCAGCAGCCCCCTACATTACGAGCAGTACTTC.

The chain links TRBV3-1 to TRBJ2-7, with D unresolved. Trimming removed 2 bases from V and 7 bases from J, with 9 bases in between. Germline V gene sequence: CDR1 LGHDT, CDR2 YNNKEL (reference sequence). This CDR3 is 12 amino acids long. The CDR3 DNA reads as TGTGCCAGCAGCCAATTTCTACGGGAGCAGTACTTC. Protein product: CASSQFLREQYF.

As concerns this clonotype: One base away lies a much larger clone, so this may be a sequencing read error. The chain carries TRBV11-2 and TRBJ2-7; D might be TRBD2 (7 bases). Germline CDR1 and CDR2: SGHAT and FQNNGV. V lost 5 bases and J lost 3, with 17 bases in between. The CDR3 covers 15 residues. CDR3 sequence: CASSQMGGGGYEQYF. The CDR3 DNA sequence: TGTGCCAGCAGCCAAATGGGCGGGGGCGGCTACGAGCAGTACTTC.

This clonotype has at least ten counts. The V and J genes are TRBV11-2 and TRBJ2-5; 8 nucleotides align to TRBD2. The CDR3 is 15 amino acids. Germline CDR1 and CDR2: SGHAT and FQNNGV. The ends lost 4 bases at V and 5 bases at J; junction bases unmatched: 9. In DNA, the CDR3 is TGTGCCAGCAGCTGGCAAGGGCGGGAGGTGGAGACCCAGTACTTC. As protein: CASSWQGREVETQYF.

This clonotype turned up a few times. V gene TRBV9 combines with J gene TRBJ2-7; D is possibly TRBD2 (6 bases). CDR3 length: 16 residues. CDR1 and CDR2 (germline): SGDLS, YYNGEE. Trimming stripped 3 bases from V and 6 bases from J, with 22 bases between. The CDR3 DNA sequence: TGTGCCAGCAGCGCCGGAGGTGGACTATTCGATTCCGAGCAGTACTTC. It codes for CASSAGGGLFDSEQYF.

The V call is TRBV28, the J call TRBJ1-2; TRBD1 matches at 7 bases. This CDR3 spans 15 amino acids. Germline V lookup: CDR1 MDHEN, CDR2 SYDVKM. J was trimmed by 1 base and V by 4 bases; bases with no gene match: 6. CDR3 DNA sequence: TGTGCCAGCAGTTGGCCCCACAGGGGTAACTATGGCTACACCTTC. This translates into CASSWPHRGNYGYTF.

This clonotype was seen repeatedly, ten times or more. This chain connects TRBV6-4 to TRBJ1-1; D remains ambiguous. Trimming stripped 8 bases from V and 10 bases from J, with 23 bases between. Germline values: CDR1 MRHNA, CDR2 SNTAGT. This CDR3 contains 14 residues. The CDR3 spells CASAADGTSGTAFF. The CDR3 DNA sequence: TGTGCCAGCGCCGCGGACGGAACAAGCGGAACAGCTTTCTTT.

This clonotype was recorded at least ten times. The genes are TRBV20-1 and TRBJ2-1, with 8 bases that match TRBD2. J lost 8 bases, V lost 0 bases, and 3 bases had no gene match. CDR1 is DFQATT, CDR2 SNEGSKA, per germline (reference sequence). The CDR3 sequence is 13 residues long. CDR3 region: CSAREGAGDEQFF. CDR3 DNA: TGCAGTGCTAGAGAGGGAGCGGGAGATGAGCAGTTCTTC.

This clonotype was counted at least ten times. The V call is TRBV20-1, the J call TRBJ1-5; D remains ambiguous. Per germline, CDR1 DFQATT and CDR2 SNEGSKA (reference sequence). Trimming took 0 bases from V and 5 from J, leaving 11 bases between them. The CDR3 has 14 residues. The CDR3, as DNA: TGCAGTGCTAGAGATGGCCGGGGTTATCAGCCCCAGCATTTT. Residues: CSARDGRGYQPQHF.